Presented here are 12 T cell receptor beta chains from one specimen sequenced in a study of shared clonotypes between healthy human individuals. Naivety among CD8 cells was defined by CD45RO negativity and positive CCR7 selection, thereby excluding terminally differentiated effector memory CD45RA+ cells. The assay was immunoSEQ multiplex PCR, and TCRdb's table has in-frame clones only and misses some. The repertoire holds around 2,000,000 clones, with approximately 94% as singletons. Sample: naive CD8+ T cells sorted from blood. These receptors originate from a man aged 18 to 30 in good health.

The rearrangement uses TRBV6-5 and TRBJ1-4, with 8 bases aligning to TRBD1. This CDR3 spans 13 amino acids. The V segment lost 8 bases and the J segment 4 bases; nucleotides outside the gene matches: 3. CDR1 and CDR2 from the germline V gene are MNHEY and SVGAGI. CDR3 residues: CASRQGFNEKLFF. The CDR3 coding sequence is TGTGCCAGCCGACAGGGGTTTAATGAAAAACTGTTTTTT.

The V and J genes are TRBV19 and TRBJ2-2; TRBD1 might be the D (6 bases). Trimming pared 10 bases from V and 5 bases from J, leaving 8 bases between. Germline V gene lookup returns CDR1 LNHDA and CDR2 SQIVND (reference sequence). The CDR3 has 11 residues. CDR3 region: CATQGTGELFF. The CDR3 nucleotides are TGTGCCACTCAGGGGACCGGGGAGCTGTTTTTT.

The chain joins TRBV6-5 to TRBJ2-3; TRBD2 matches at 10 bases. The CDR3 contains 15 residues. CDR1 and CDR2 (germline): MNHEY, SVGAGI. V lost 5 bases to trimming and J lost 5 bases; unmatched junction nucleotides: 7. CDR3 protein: CASSKSGGAVDTQYF. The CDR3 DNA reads TGTGCCAGCAGTAAGAGCGGGGGGGCTGTAGATACGCAGTATTTT.

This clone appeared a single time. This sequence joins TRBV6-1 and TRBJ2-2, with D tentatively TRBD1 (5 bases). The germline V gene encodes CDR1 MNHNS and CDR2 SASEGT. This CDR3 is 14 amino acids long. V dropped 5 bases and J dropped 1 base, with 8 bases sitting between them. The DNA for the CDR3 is TGTGCCAGCAGTACCGGACAGAACACCGGGGAGCTGTTTTTT. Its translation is CASSTGQNTGELFF.

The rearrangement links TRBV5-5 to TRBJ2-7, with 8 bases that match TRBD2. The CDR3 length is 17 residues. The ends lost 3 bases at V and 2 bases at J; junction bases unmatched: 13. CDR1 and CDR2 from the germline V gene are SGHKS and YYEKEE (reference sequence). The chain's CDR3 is CASSSTPTAGEPYEQYF. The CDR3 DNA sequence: TGTGCCAGCAGCTCGACCCCCACAGCGGGGGAACCCTACGAGCAGTACTTC.

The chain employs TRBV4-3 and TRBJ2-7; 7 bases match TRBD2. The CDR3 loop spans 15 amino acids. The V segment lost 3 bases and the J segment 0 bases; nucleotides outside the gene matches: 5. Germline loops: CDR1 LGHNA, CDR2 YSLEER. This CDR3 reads CASSHTSDPSYEQYF. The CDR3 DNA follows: TGCGCCAGCAGCCATACTAGCGACCCCTCCTACGAGCAGTACTTC.

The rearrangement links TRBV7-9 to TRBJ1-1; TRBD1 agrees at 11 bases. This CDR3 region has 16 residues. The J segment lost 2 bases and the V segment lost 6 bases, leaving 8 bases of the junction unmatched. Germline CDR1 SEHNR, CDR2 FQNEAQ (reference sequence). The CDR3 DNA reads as TGTGCCAGCAGTAGGGGACAGGGGGAAGGAAACACTGAAGCTTTCTTT. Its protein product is CASSRGQGEGNTEAFF.

Here the CDR3 reads CATGPVGAGNHNEQFF. The DNA for the CDR3 is TGTGCCACCGGTCCCGTTGGAGCGGGGAACCACAATGAGCAGTTCTTC. The rearrangement joins TRBV10-3 to TRBJ2-1, with TRBD2 matching 7 bases. This CDR3 is built from 16 residues. The V gene end was trimmed by 10 bases and the J gene end by 5 bases; junction bases not matched to a gene: 17. Germline CDR1 and CDR2: ENHRY and SYGVKD.

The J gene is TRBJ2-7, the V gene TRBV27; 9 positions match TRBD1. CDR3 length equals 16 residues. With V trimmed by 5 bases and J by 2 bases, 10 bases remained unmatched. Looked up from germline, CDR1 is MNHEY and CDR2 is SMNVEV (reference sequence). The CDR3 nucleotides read TGTGCCAGCAGTCCACATGACAGGGGGTTAACCTACGAGCAGTACTTC. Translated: CASSPHDRGLTYEQYF.

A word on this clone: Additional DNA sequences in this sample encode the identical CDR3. The CDR3 DNA follows: TGCGCCAGCAGCCAAGGCCCAGGGAGCTACGAGCAGTACTTC. Amino acid sequence: CASSQGPGSYEQYF. J is TRBJ2-7 and V is TRBV4-1, with D perhaps TRBD1 or TRBD2 (5 bases each). V was cut by 1 base and J by 3 bases, with 10 bases left in between. Germline V CDR1 and CDR2: MGHRA, YSYEKL. CDR3 length: 14 amino acids.

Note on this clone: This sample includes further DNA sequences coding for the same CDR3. As DNA, the CDR3 is TGTGCCAGTAGTCCGGGACTACCCTACGAGCAGTACTTC. Translated, it gives CASSPGLPYEQYF. This chain uses TRBV19 with TRBJ2-7, with 7 nucleotides matching TRBD2. Germline CDR1 LNHDA, CDR2 SQIVND (reference sequence). This CDR3 has 13 amino acids. Trimming took 5 bases from V and 2 from J; bases not matched to a gene: 3.

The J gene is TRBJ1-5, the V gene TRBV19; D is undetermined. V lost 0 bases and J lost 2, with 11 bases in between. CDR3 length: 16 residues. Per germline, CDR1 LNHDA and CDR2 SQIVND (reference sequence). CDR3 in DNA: TGTGCCAGTAGTATAGATGGGGAACTGGGCAATCAGCCCCAGCATTTT. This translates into CASSIDGELGNQPQHF. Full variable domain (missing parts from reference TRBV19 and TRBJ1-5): DGGITQSPKYLFRKEGQNVTLSCEQNLNHDAMYWYRQDPGQGLRLIYYSQIVNDFQKGDIAEGYSVSREKKESFPLTVTSAQKNPTAFYLCASSIDGELGNQPQHFGDGTRLSIL.